Listed below are T cell receptor beta chains from one sample, sequenced in a study of blood T cell repertoires in COVID-19. Method: immunoSEQ multiplex PCR; TCRdb's copy keeps in-frame clones and lacks some. Among 45,000 to 65,000 clones listed, around nine tenths were seen once. Sequenced material: peripheral blood. The receptor source for this set is a woman at least 80 years old with acute or convalescent COVID-19. Both conserved end residues are part of each CDR3. A D gene is named only where the DNA matches it firmly. Expanded clones get a size class; other rows say once, few or many, or leave the size out.

d_call,v_call,cdr3_length,j_call,clone_size,cdr3_aa,cdr3_nt
.,TRBV19,14,TRBJ2-5,.,CASSIPGLQETQYF,TGTGCCAGTAGTATCCCCGGACTGCAAGAGACCCAGTACTTC
TRBD1,TRBV6-5,15,TRBJ1-4,.,CASSADRGRVEKLFF,TGTGCCAGCAGCGCAGACAGGGGGCGAGTTGAAAAACTGTTTTTT
.,TRBV4-3,15,TRBJ1-2,.,CASSQALGAGYGYTF,TGCGCCAGCAGCCAAGCACTGGGGGCAGGCTATGGCTACACCTTC
.,TRBV27,13,TRBJ1-1,.,CASSLWGGGEAFF,TGTGCCAGCAGTTTATGGGGAGGGGGTGAAGCTTTCTTT
.,TRBV6-2/TRBV6-3,14,TRBJ1-6,.,CASSETRQVSPLHF,TGTGCCAGCAGTGAGACGCGACAGGTATCACCCCTCCACTTT
TRBD1,TRBV5-8,15,TRBJ2-2,.,CASRGQGANTGELFF,TGTGCCAGCAGGGGACAGGGGGCGAACACCGGGGAGCTGTTTTTT
.,TRBV7-9,14,TRBJ2-5,.,CASSDTGRGETQYF,TGTGCCAGCAGCGATACAGGGCGAGGAGAGACCCAGTACTTC
.,TRBV11-3,15,TRBJ2-5,.,CASSRPAQEEETQYF,TGTGCCAGCAGCCGTCCCGCCCAGGAGGAGGAGACCCAGTACTTC
.,TRBV5-1,18,TRBJ2-1,.,CASSLPRQGQTSYNEQFF,TGCGCCAGCAGCTTGCCTCGCCAGGGGCAGACCTCCTACAATGAGCAGTTCTTC
.,TRBV6-6,16,TRBJ1-5,.,CASTQIRGSSNQPQHF,TGTGCCAGCACCCAAATACGGGGAAGCAGCAATCAGCCCCAGCATTTT
.,TRBV7-2,15,TRBJ1-1,once,CASSLGGPMNTEAFF,TGTGCCAGCAGCTTAGGAGGGCCGATGAACACTGAAGCTTTCTTT
.,TRBV6-5,16,TRBJ2-7,once,CASSYSNTGLTYEQYF,TGTGCCAGCAGTTACTCGAATACAGGGCTGACCTACGAGCAGTACTTC
.,TRBV7-9,13,TRBJ1-1,.,CASLSAGNTEAFF,TGTGCCAGCCTGTCGGCAGGGAACACTGAAGCTTTCTTT
.,TRBV5-1,14,TRBJ1-2,.,CASSLVDSTYGYTF,TGCGCCAGCAGCTTAGTAGACAGCACTTATGGCTACACCTTC
.,TRBV24-1,16,TRBJ2-1,.,CATSPTGRSSYNEQFF,TGTGCCACCAGCCCCACCGGGAGAAGCTCCTACAATGAGCAGTTCTTC
.,TRBV5-5,14,TRBJ1-6,.,CASSLAILASPLHF,TGTGCCAGCAGCTTGGCAATATTGGCCTCACCCCTCCACTTT
.,TRBV6-2/TRBV6-3,17,TRBJ1-1,.,CASSYSFWAGSNTEAFF,TGTGCCAGCAGTTACTCTTTCTGGGCAGGATCGAACACTGAAGCTTTCTTT
TRBD1,TRBV24-1,16,TRBJ1-5,.,CATSDPGTGTHQPQHF,TGTGCCACCAGTGACCCCGGGACAGGCACCCATCAGCCCCAGCATTTT
.,TRBV18,13,TRBJ2-7,.,CASSPVGEYEQYF,TGTGCCAGCTCACCTGTCGGGGAGTACGAGCAGTACTTC
.,TRBV27,15,TRBJ2-1,.,CASSFTGSSYNEQFF,TGTGCCAGCAGTTTTACAGGGAGTTCCTACAATGAGCAGTTCTTC
TRBD2,TRBV5-1,16,TRBJ2-3,.,CASSLGTSGGADTQYF,TGCGCCAGCAGCTTGGGGACTAGCGGCGGGGCAGATACGCAGTATTTT
.,TRBV21-1,18,TRBJ2-7,.,CASSIIRLAGSKPYEQYF,TGTGCCAGCAGCATAATTCGCCTAGCGGGGTCTAAGCCCTACGAGCAGTACTTC
.,TRBV29-1,14,TRBJ1-1,.,CSVEEQGGITEAFF,TGCAGCGTTGAAGAACAGGGAGGGATCACTGAAGCTTTCTTT
.,TRBV5-4,14,TRBJ2-7,.,CASSPEVGYREQYF,TGTGCCAGCAGCCCGGAGGTTGGGTATAGGGAGCAGTACTTC
.,TRBV20-1,13,TRBJ1-4,.,CSASDGEVEKLFF,TGCAGTGCTAGTGACGGGGAGGTGGAAAAACTGTTTTTT
TRBD1,TRBV7-2,13,TRBJ1-4,.,CASSAGQGKKLFF,TGTGCCAGCAGCGCAGGACAGGGGAAAAAACTGTTTTTT
.,TRBV7-2,14,TRBJ1-2,few,CASSSNQGTYGYTF,TGTGCCAGCAGCTCCAATCAGGGGACCTATGGCTACACCTTC
TRBD1,TRBV5-1,16,TRBJ1-1,.,CASSGSGTGVYTEAFF,TGCGCCAGCAGCGGGTCCGGGACAGGGGTTTACACTGAAGCTTTCTTT
TRBD1,TRBV6-2/TRBV6-3,18,TRBJ1-5,.,CASSFTGTGSPSNQPQHF,TGTGCCAGCAGTTTCACCGGGACAGGCTCCCCCAGCAATCAGCCCCAGCATTTT
.,TRBV15,15,TRBJ1-1,.,CATSRDSNRGVEAFF,TGTGCCACCAGCAGAGATTCTAACCGAGGCGTTGAAGCTTTCTTT
.,TRBV25-1,14,TRBJ1-4,.,CASSDSGTNEKLFF,TGTGCCAGCAGTGATTCAGGAACTAATGAAAAACTGTTTTTT
.,TRBV5-1,15,TRBJ1-5,.,CASSISPGSNQPQHF,TGCGCCAGCAGCATCAGCCCAGGGAGCAATCAGCCCCAGCATTTT
.,TRBV12-3/TRBV12-4,13,TRBJ2-7,.,CASSLDRTVEQYF,TGTGCCAGCAGTTTAGACCGGACAGTCGAGCAGTACTTC
.,TRBV2,13,TRBJ1-1,.,CASSRDFSTEAFF,TGTGCCAGCAGTCGGGACTTTTCCACTGAAGCTTTCTTT
.,TRBV11-3,12,TRBJ1-1,.,CASSYRNTEAFF,TGTGCCAGCAGCTACAGGAACACTGAAGCTTTCTTT
.,TRBV5-4,15,TRBJ2-7,.,CASSLYGGLGYEQYF,TGTGCCAGCAGCTTGTATGGGGGCTTGGGGTACGAGCAGTACTTC
.,TRBV7-9,14,TRBJ2-7,.,CASSGNRNSYEQYF,TGTGCCAGCAGCGGAAACAGGAACTCCTACGAGCAGTACTTC
TRBD1,TRBV5-1,14,TRBJ2-7,.,CASSLWTGGLEQYF,TGCGCCAGCAGCTTGTGGACAGGGGGCCTCGAGCAGTACTTC
.,TRBV5-1,16,TRBJ2-6,.,CASSSTGFSGANVLTF,TGCGCCAGCAGTTCCACAGGGTTCTCTGGGGCCAACGTCCTGACTTTC
TRBD1,TRBV19,14,TRBJ1-2,.,CASSSGTGSYGYTF,TGTGCCAGTAGTAGCGGGACAGGGAGTTATGGCTACACCTTC
TRBD1,TRBV6-5,15,TRBJ2-7,.,CATLSGTGNRREQYF,TGTGCCACATTATCCGGGACAGGGAATCGTCGCGAGCAGTACTTC
.,TRBV6-2/TRBV6-3,13,TRBJ1-2,.,CASSLLGPGGYTF,TGTGCCAGCAGCTTGCTGGGGCCCGGTGGCTACACCTTC
TRBD2,TRBV18,17,TRBJ2-3,.,CASSPPGLAGGQDTQYF,TGTGCCAGCTCACCACCGGGACTAGCGGGAGGTCAAGATACGCAGTATTTT
.,TRBV4-1,17,TRBJ1-3,.,CASSQRTASNSGNTIYF,TGCGCCAGCAGCCAAAGGACAGCGTCCAATTCTGGAAACACCATATATTTT
.,TRBV18,14,TRBJ2-7,.,CASSPAGKPYEQYF,TGTGCCAGCTCACCAGCCGGGAAGCCCTACGAGCAGTACTTC
.,TRBV9,15,TRBJ1-3,.,CASSVGVLSGNTIYF,TGTGCCAGCAGCGTAGGCGTCCTCTCTGGAAACACCATATATTTT
TRBD1,TRBV24-1,13,TRBJ2-1,.,CATSDPGTGEQFF,TGTGCCACCAGTGACCCCGGGACAGGGGAGCAGTTCTTC
.,TRBV30,14,TRBJ1-4,.,CAWSPDSEHEKLFF,TGTGCCTGGAGCCCCGACTCGGAACATGAAAAACTGTTTTTT
TRBD2,TRBV2,13,TRBJ2-1,.,CAITSGGYNEQFF,TGTGCCATCACTAGCGGAGGTTACAATGAGCAGTTCTTC
.,TRBV6-2/TRBV6-3,17,TRBJ2-7,.,CASSYSKGQGPYDEQYF,TGTGCCAGCAGTTACTCGAAGGGACAAGGACCCTACGACGAGCAGTACTTC
TRBD2,TRBV24-1,13,TRBJ2-1,.,CATSVAGGYEQFF,TGTGCCACCAGTGTTGCGGGAGGCTATGAGCAGTTCTTC
.,TRBV6-5,15,TRBJ2-7,.,CASSLRQVGTYEQYF,TGTGCCAGCAGTTTAAGACAGGTGGGAACCTACGAGCAGTACTTC
.,TRBV7-9,15,TRBJ2-5,.,CASSLGGRGQETQYF,TGTGCCAGCAGCTTAGGAGGGAGAGGGCAAGAGACCCAGTACTTC
.,TRBV27,15,TRBJ2-3,few,CASSLAQGEEDTQYF,TGTGCCAGCAGTTTGGCTCAGGGGGAGGAGGATACGCAGTATTTT
TRBD1,TRBV5-6,16,TRBJ2-7,once,CASSPYGQGDSYEQYF,TGTGCCAGCAGCCCGTACGGACAGGGAGATTCCTACGAGCAGTACTTC
TRBD2,TRBV29-1,20,TRBJ2-2,.,CSVEKGGLAGGFANTGELFF,TGCAGCGTTGAAAAGGGGGGACTAGCGGGAGGGTTCGCGAACACCGGGGAGCTGTTTTTT
TRBD1,TRBV6-2/TRBV6-3,13,TRBJ1-1,.,CASSYRRGPEAFF,TGTGCCAGCAGTTACAGGAGGGGGCCTGAAGCTTTCTTT
.,TRBV19,16,TRBJ1-1,.,CASSSAPQGGNTEAFF,TGTGCCAGTAGTAGCGCCCCGCAGGGAGGGAACACTGAAGCTTTCTTT
.,TRBV30,14,TRBJ1-5,.,CAWSGGQYNQPQHF,TGTGCCTGGAGCGGAGGACAGTACAATCAGCCCCAGCATTTT